What follows is one T cell receptor (beta chain) and its context. Its antigen is still unknown. CDR3 length: 13 amino acids. Trimming cost V 6 bases and J 2 bases, with 9 bases left between them. CDR1 and CDR2 from the germline V gene are MDHEN and SYDVKM. Attachment of unique molecular identifiers was made to individual cDNA molecules. MiXCR, applied by TCRdb to the 5' RACE reads, yields one record per CDR3 protein. The data contain tens of thousands of distinct CDR3 sequences, around 5% of them singletons. This sample is part of a study of early T cells in non-severe SARS-CoV-2 infection. Study-wide context: Sequencing targeted bulk RNA from unsorted whole blood, leaving chains unpaired. General study points: There was a bias toward anti-spike CD8 responses in VDJdb matching, which missed private and CD4 specificities.

This rearrangement joins TRBV28 to TRBJ2-3; no definite D call. Specimen: whole blood. This clonotype was sampled from an adult who was a healthcare worker with PCR-confirmed SARS-CoV-2 infection or an uninfected control (not recorded which). CDR3 sequence: CASRRGITDTQYF. In nucleotides, the CDR3 is TGTGCCAGCAGGCGAGGAATCACAGATACGCAGTATTTT.